The T cell receptor (beta chain) under discussion was sequenced for a study of T-cell reconstitution after alpha-beta-depleted transplantation in children. The TCRbeta library was prepared with unique molecular identifiers. One entry per CDR3 protein results from TCRdb running MiXCR on the PCR reads. Of about 500,000 distinct CDR3 sequences detected, approximately 10% appear once; the ten largest clones hold 14%. The source material was PBMCs, mostly from graft donor cells, sampled 180 days after TCRalphabeta/CD19-depleted stem cell transplant. The clonotype originates from a female patient between 2 and 10 years old who had a stem cell transplant for aplastic anemia, so the T cells may come from the graft donor.

CDR3 protein: CASSLVLWGSNTGELFF. CDR3 in DNA: TGTGCCAGCAGCTTGGTATTGTGGGGATCGAACACCGGGGAGCTGTTTTTT. J is TRBJ2-2 and V is TRBV5-6; D is uncertain. The CDR3 spans 17 residues. Germline loops: CDR1 SGHDT, CDR2 YYEEEE. V lost 0 bases and J lost 0, with 12 bases in between. The full variable domain, with the rest looked up from reference TRBV5-6 and TRBJ2-2, is DAGVTQSPTHLIKTRGQQVTLRCSPKSGHDTVSWYQQALGQGPQFIFQYYEEEERQRGNFPDRFSGHQFPNYSSELNVNALLLGDSALYLCASSLVLWGSNTGELFFGEGSRLTVL.